This TCR beta chain was retrieved from a study of blood T cell repertoires in COVID-19. About the research overall: T cells, B-cell-depleted T cells, or PBMCs supplied cDNA or gDNA.

Ages ranged from about 18 to 89 years, with residence in 24 US areas. Researchers sorted participants into cohorts using their self-reported clinical history. From germline, CDR1 is SGDLS and CDR2 YYNGEE. Losses at the gene ends were 2 bases for V and 3 bases for J; bases not matched to a gene: 7. The CDR3 contains 15 residues. In the study's own analysis: Nucleated cell number was recorded as an estimate derived from reference gene primer amplification. Only in-frame clones appear in the TCRdb table, and some are missing; sequencing was by immunoSEQ multiplex PCR. Clonal size and the V and J genes are those of that table, whereas D and trimming came from the DNA. The sample includes 400,000 to 550,000 clones, about 85% of them seen just once.

The V call is TRBV9, the J call TRBJ2-7; 8 positions agree with TRBD2. The origin of this receptor is a young woman with acute COVID-19. The sequencing sample was made of PBMCs or T cells enriched from blood (not recorded which). The CDR3 DNA reads as TGTGCCAGCAGCGTTAAAGCGGGAGCGCACTACGAGCAGTACTTC. It specifies CASSVKAGAHYEQYF.